A selection of T cell receptor beta chains follows, all from one sample in a study of graft-versus-host responses after intestinal transplantation. Their antigens are not known. Repertoires were generated with immunoSEQ multiplex PCR, while TCRdb's copy carries only in-frame clones and drops some. Seen here are over 40,000 clones, less than 85% observed once, and the top ten hold around 0.5%. Material: unstimulated CD4+ T cells sorted from spleen or lymph node cells, obtained before transplant. The source is a human donor who was the organ donor for an intestinal transplant. The CDR3 runs from the conserved cysteine through the conserved F or W. A D gene is named only where the DNA matches it firmly. Not all rows give a size; the values are once, few, many and, for expanded clones, a class.

cdr3_length d_call clone_size j_call v_call cdr3_nt cdr3_aa
14 TRBD1 few TRBJ1-2 TRBV25-1 TGTGCCAGCAGTGAATTGGGGGGCAGGGGGGGCTACACCTTC CASSELGGRGGYTF
20 . . TRBJ1-2 TRBV21-1 TGTGCCAGCAGCAAAGGAGAGTTTAAGAACAGATTAAAAGCTAACTATGGCTACACCTTC CASSKGEFKNRLKANYGYTF
13 . . TRBJ1-5 TRBV27 TGTGCCAGCAGTTTACAGGGCGGTCAGCCCCAGCATTTT CASSLQGGQPQHF
14 . . TRBJ2-1 TRBV7-8 TGTGCCAGCAGCCCGGTGGGAAGCTTCTATGAGCAGTTCTTC CASSPVGSFYEQFF
14 TRBD2 . TRBJ2-7 TRBV28 TGTGCTCTGATGCAGGCTAGCGGATCCTACGAGCAGTACTTC CALMQASGSYEQYF
13 . . TRBJ1-5 TRBV23-1 TGCGCCAGCAGTCGGGCAGTTTTTCAGCCCCAGCATTTT CASSRAVFQPQHF
15 TRBD1 . TRBJ2-7 TRBV6-6 TGTGCCAGCAGTTCCCCGGGACAGGGTTTCTACGAGCAGTACTTC CASSSPGQGFYEQYF
16 TRBD1 . TRBJ2-2 TRBV5-4 TGTGCCAGCAGCTTAACAGGGGGCGGGAGCACCGGGGAGCTGTTTTTT CASSLTGGGSTGELFF
15 . . TRBJ2-7 TRBV7-9 TGTGCCAGCAGCTTAGCGTCAACTTACTCCTACGAGCAGTACTTC CASSLASTYSYEQYF
13 . . TRBJ1-5 TRBV30 TGTGCCTGGAGTGGGCGGGGCGATCAGCCCCAGCATTTT CAWSGRGDQPQHF
12 . . TRBJ2-5 TRBV6-5 TGTGCCAGCAGTTATGCCAGGGGGACCCAGTACTTC CASSYARGTQYF
15 . few TRBJ1-3 TRBV2 TGTGCCAGCAGTACAGGCACTAGCTCTGGAAACACCATATATTTT CASSTGTSSGNTIYF
15 TRBD2 . TRBJ2-3 TRBV11-2 TGTGCCAGCAGCTTAAGGACTAGCATCGGAGATACGCAGTATTTT CASSLRTSIGDTQYF
14 . . TRBJ1-2 TRBV6-5 TGTGCCAGCGCGGTCGGGGGAAGTGACTATGGCTACACCTTC CASAVGGSDYGYTF
14 . . TRBJ1-3 TRBV6-5 TGTGCCAGCAGTTGGACAGACTCTGGAAACACCATATATTTT CASSWTDSGNTIYF
13 . . TRBJ2-2 TRBV6-1 TGTGCCAGCAGTCCCGACATTATCGGGGAGCTGTTTTTT CASSPDIIGELFF
15 TRBD1 . TRBJ1-2 TRBV30 TGTGCCTGGAGTGCACTTGCAGGGGGCGAAGGAGGCTACACCTTC CAWSALAGGEGGYTF
13 TRBD1 . TRBJ1-1 TRBV6-1 TGTGCCACCAAGGACAGGTTGAACACTGAAGCTTTCTTT CATKDRLNTEAFF
15 . once TRBJ1-1 TRBV6-5 TGTGCCAGCAGTTACGGGGACACAACGAACACTGAAGCTTTCTTT CASSYGDTTNTEAFF
14 TRBD1 once TRBJ1-2 TRBV2 TGTGCCAGCAAGACGACAGGGGGCGTTGATGGCTACACCTTC CASKTTGGVDGYTF
15 TRBD2 . TRBJ2-6 TRBV7-9 TGTGCCAGCAGCCTACTAGCGAGTGGGGCCAACGTCCTGACTTTC CASSLLASGANVLTF
19 . . TRBJ1-4 TRBV12-5 TGTGCTAGTGGTTTGGTCGGGACTGCCCGACGAACCACCTATGAAAAACTGTTTTTT CASGLVGTARRTTYEKLFF
14 . medium-sized TRBJ2-3 TRBV6-6 TGTGCCAGCAGTTACGGGCCGCGCACAGATACGCAGTATTTT CASSYGPRTDTQYF
11 . . TRBJ1-1 TRBV7-9 TGTGCCAGCAGCTTGACAGGCGCGGCTTTCTTT CASSLTGAAFF
12 . . TRBJ2-7 TRBV5-8 TGTGCCAGCAGTCATACAACCTACGAGCAGTACTTC CASSHTTYEQYF
11 . once TRBJ2-3 TRBV15 TGTGCCACCAGCAGCGCAGATACGCAGTATTTT CATSSADTQYF
11 . once TRBJ1-2 TRBV20-1 TGCAGTGTCACTCGCGAGCCGGCTAGCGCCTTC CSVTREPASAF
14 TRBD1 few TRBJ1-2 TRBV6-1 TGTGCCAGCAGTAAAGCGGGACAGAGTTATGGCTACACCTTC CASSKAGQSYGYTF
11 . . TRBJ1-4 TRBV6-1 TGTGCCAGCAGTAATACAGGAAAACTGTTTTTT CASSNTGKLFF
14 . . TRBJ1-5 TRBV2 TGTGCCAGCAGTGAGGGACACAGCAATCAGCCCCAGCATTTT CASSEGHSNQPQHF
14 TRBD2 once TRBJ2-7 TRBV19 TGTGCCAGTAGTGCGACTAGCGGGAGTTTGGAGCAGTACTTC CASSATSGSLEQYF
14 TRBD1 . TRBJ1-2 TRBV19 TGTGCCAGTAGCGTATTGGGGACAGGGAATGGCTACACCTTC CASSVLGTGNGYTF
19 TRBD2 . TRBJ2-2 TRBV5-1 TGCGCCAGCAGCTTGGTGACACTAGCGGGAGTTTGGAACACCGGGGAGCTGTTTTTT CASSLVTLAGVWNTGELFF
16 TRBD2 once TRBJ2-1 TRBV7-9 TGTGCCAGCAGCTTAGGGCCCGGACTAGCTGGTAGTGAGCAGTTCTTC CASSLGPGLAGSEQFF
18 . . TRBJ1-3 TRBV4-1 TGCGCCAGCAGCCAAGATTATTTCTCGCCGAGCTCTGGAAACACCATATATTTT CASSQDYFSPSSGNTIYF
13 . . TRBJ2-1 TRBV6-1 TGTGCCAGCAGCCGAGGGCCTTGGAATGAGCAGTTCTTC CASSRGPWNEQFF
13 TRBD1 . TRBJ1-2 TRBV30 TGTGCCTGGAGTCTGACAGGGTCCTATGGCTACACCTTC CAWSLTGSYGYTF
15 . . TRBJ2-5 TRBV10-2 TGCGCCAGCAGTGGCTTCGAGAGCGCTCAGTTGGCCCAGTACTTC CASSGFESAQLAQYF
15 . . TRBJ2-6 TRBV19 TGTGCCAGTAGTATCACCAGCTCTGGGGCCAACGTCCTGACTTTC CASSITSSGANVLTF
15 . . TRBJ2-2 TRBV6-6 TGTGCCAGCAGTTACCAGGACAGTAACACCGGGGAGCTGTTTTTT CASSYQDSNTGELFF
14 TRBD1 . TRBJ2-7 TRBV5-1 TGCGCCAGCAAATCCCGGGACAGGGGGAACGAGCAGTACTTC CASKSRDRGNEQYF
13 . . TRBJ1-1 TRBV27 TGTGCCAGCAGTTTAAGGGCAGGGGTGGTAGCTTTCTTT CASSLRAGVVAFF
15 . once TRBJ2-1 TRBV5-4 TGTGCCAGCAGCTTGGTAGGGGGCTCCTACAATGAGCAGTTCTTC CASSLVGGSYNEQFF
15 TRBD1 . TRBJ1-2 TRBV30 TGTGCCTGGATTCCGGACAGGATAATAATAAATGGCTACACCTTC CAWIPDRIIINGYTF
15 TRBD1 . TRBJ2-7 TRBV28 TGTGCCAGCAGGGTGACAGGGGGGCTCTCCTACGAGCAGTACTTC CASRVTGGLSYEQYF
12 . . TRBJ1-1 TRBV5-5 TGTGCCAGCAGCTTGTGGGGTGAAGAAGCTTTCTTT CASSLWGEEAFF
13 . . TRBJ2-7 TRBV19 TGTGCCAGTAGTATAGACAGGGGCTACGAGCAGTACTTC CASSIDRGYEQYF
18 . . TRBJ2-6 TRBV6-1 TGTGCCAGCAGTGAAGTATTCAGGGTTGGCTCTGGGGCCAACGTCCTGACTTTC CASSEVFRVGSGANVLTF
16 . . TRBJ2-1 TRBV7-6 TGTGCCAGCAGCTTAGAAGTCTTCAGCTCCTACAATGAGCAGTTCTTC CASSLEVFSSYNEQFF
19 TRBD2 . TRBJ2-4 TRBV5-1 TGCGCCAGCAGCTTATCCGGGACTAGCGGGAATGGGGCCAAAAACATTCAGTACTTC CASSLSGTSGNGAKNIQYF
15 . . TRBJ1-1 TRBV12-5 TGTGCTAGTGCTCACCCGACAGGAAGACTTTCTGAAGCTTTCTTT CASAHPTGRLSEAFF
15 . once TRBJ1-1 TRBV11-3 TGTGCCAGCAGCCGACCTCTCCCCCGGAACACTGAAGCTTTCTTT CASSRPLPRNTEAFF
12 . . TRBJ1-2 TRBV5-1 TGCGCCAGCAGCTTTTCTAACTATGGCTACACCTTC CASSFSNYGYTF
16 TRBD2 . TRBJ2-7 TRBV15 TGTGCCACCAGCAGAGATAGGAGCGGGAGAATAGACGAGCAGTACTTC CATSRDRSGRIDEQYF
17 TRBD1 . TRBJ1-2 TRBV7-9 TGTGCCAGCAGCTTAATGACAGGGGGCGCTTCTAACTATGGCTACACCTTC CASSLMTGGASNYGYTF